One sample yielded the 27 T cell receptor beta chains listed below, sequenced in a study of blood T cell repertoires in COVID-19. Assay used: immunoSEQ multiplex PCR; TCRdb lists only in-frame clones, some missing. Of approximately 90,000 clones listed, roughly 85% are singletons. Sequenced: peripheral blood. Source of these receptors: a man at least 80 years old with acute or convalescent COVID-19.

V and J are TRBV6-2 or TRBV6-3 and TRBJ1-1; D remains ambiguous. Trimming pared 6 bases from V and 5 bases from J, leaving 16 bases between. CDR3 length: 14 amino acids. CDR1 is MNHEY, CDR2 SVGEGT, per germline. The CDR3 DNA is TGTGCCAGCAGCGATACAAACTTCGGGACTGAAGCTTTCTTT. This encodes CASSDTNFGTEAFF.

The V and J genes are TRBV10-3 and TRBJ2-3; TRBD2 agrees at 9 bases. CDR3 length: 17 amino acids. Germline CDR1 is ENHRY and CDR2 is SYGVKD. V shed 4 bases and J 4 bases; nucleotides not matched to a gene: 12. The CDR3 region has the DNA TGTGCCATCAGTGCCGTGGCGGGAGGGTCTGGTGCAGATACGCAGTATTTT. Translating it yields CAISAVAGGSGADTQYF.

The chain links TRBV11-3 to TRBJ2-1, with TRBD2 identical over 7 bases. In germline, CDR1 is SGHNT, CDR2 YENEEA. The length of the CDR3 is 15 residues. V lost 3 bases, J lost 8 bases, and 10 bases stayed unmatched. In DNA, the CDR3 is TGTGCCAGCAGCTTGAGGGCGGGAGCTTCCGATGAGCAGTTCTTC. Translated, it gives CASSLRAGASDEQFF. Filled out from reference TRBV11-3 and TRBJ2-1, the complete variable domain reads EAGVVQSPRYKIIEKKQPVAFWCNPISGHNTLYWYLQNLGQGPELLIRYENEEAVDDSQLPKDRFSAERLKGVDSTLKIQPAELGDSAVYLCASSLRAGASDEQFFGPGTRLTVL.

The V and J genes are TRBV28 and TRBJ2-1; D possibly corresponds to TRBD1 (5 bases). The CDR3 has 16 residues. CDR1 MDHEN and CDR2 SYDVKM come from the germline V gene. The V end lost 6 bases, the J end lost 8 bases, and 23 bases lay between the germline ends. The CDR3: CASSSPLGSLGHEQFF. The CDR3 DNA follows: TGTGCCAGCAGCTCCCCCTTGGGCAGTTTGGGGCATGAGCAGTTCTTC.

In the case of this clone: The same CDR3 also results from other DNA sequences found in this sample. The J gene is TRBJ1-6, the V gene TRBV30, with 7 bases matching TRBD1. V dropped 2 bases and J dropped 4; count of bases not matched to a gene: 5. Germline CDR1 reads GTSNPN; CDR2 reads SVGIG (reference sequence). The CDR3 has 15 amino acids. The CDR3, as DNA: TGTGCCTGGAGTACCCCGGGACAGTATAATTCACCCCTCCACTTT. Its protein is CAWSTPGQYNSPLHF.

This sequence joins TRBV7-9 and TRBJ2-7, with 15 bases matching TRBD2. Germline V gene lookup returns CDR1 SEHNR and CDR2 FQNEAQ (reference sequence). V dropped 4 bases and J dropped 0; count of bases not matched to a gene: 7. The CDR3 sequence is 18 residues long. Here the CDR3 DNA reads TGTGCCAGCAGCTCGGGACTAGCGGGAGGCGAACCCTCCTACGAGCAGTACTTC. Translating it yields CASSSGLAGGEPSYEQYF.

The V and J genes are TRBV24-1 and TRBJ2-5; TRBD1 agrees at 7 bases. Germline values: CDR1 KGHDR, CDR2 SFDVKD. The junction had 15 bases not matched to a gene; V was cut back by 4 bases and J by 5 bases. The CDR3 sequence is 17 residues long. This CDR3 is CATSDKQGLVGSETQYF. The DNA for the CDR3 is TGTGCCACCAGTGACAAACAGGGGTTGGTAGGGTCTGAGACCCAGTACTTC.

This chain links TRBV21-1 with TRBJ2-1; TRBD2, the table's D call, lacks a check against the DNA. TRBV21-1 is a pseudogene segment. This CDR3 spans 14 amino acids. The chain's CDR3 is CASSKVRGCREQFF. DNA for the CDR3: TGTGCCAGCAGCAAAGTGCGGGGGTGCAGGGAGCAGTTCTTC.

This chain joins TRBV9 and TRBJ1-1; D unresolved. This CDR3 region has 14 residues. V lost 0 bases and J 3 bases, leaving 9 bases between the germline ends. CDR1 is SGDLS and CDR2 is YYNGEE in the germline V gene. For the CDR3, the DNA is TGTGCCAGCAGCGTAGCTGAGGAGTACACTGAAGCTTTCTTT. The encoded protein is CASSVAEEYTEAFF.

CDR3 bases: TGTGCCAGCAGCTTAGGACAAAAGAACACTGAAGCTTTCTTT. Protein product: CASSLGQKNTEAFF. The gene calls are TRBV11-1 and TRBJ1-1; no clear D. Trimming stripped 1 base from V and 1 base from J, with 7 bases between. The CDR3 consists of 14 residues. Germline values: CDR1 SGHAT, CDR2 FQDESV (reference sequence).

The J gene is TRBJ1-2, the V gene TRBV18; TRBD1 is a possible D gene (6 bases). V was clipped by 2 bases and J by 2 bases, with 9 bases between them. Germline V lookup: CDR1 KGHSH, CDR2 LQKENI. CDR3 length equals 14 residues. The CDR3: CASSPETGNYGYTF. CDR3 nucleotide sequence: TGTGCCAGCTCACCAGAAACAGGGAACTATGGCTACACCTTC.

The chain carries TRBV6-6 and TRBJ1-1, with 11 bases identical to TRBD1. Germline values: CDR1 MNHNY, CDR2 SVGAGI (reference sequence). V trimming: 7 bases; J trimming: 2 bases; junction bases outside the gene matches: 6. CDR3 size: 15 residues. The chain's CDR3 is CASNNGQGANTEAFF. CDR3 nucleotides: TGTGCCAGCAACAACGGACAGGGGGCCAACACTGAAGCTTTCTTT.

This clone was seen once. The rearrangement uses TRBV3-1 (or the pseudogene TRBV3-2) and TRBJ2-5; D is perhaps TRBD2 (5 bases). The CDR3 contains 13 residues. Per the germline V gene, CDR1 is LGHDT and CDR2 is YNNKEL (reference sequence). The V end lost 2 bases, the J end lost 4 bases, and 8 bases lay between the germline ends. CDR3 DNA sequence: TGTGCCAGCAGCCAAAACAGCGGAGAGACCCAGTACTTC. It translates to CASSQNSGETQYF.

CDR3 bases: TGTGCCAGCAGCCTCCCTACTAGCGGGAGAGCGTTGGATACGCAGTATTTT. It is translated as CASSLPTSGRALDTQYF. The rearrangement uses TRBV3-1 (or the pseudogene TRBV3-2) and TRBJ2-3; 11 positions agree with TRBD2. The CDR3 consists of 17 residues. Per germline, CDR1 LGHDT and CDR2 YNNKEL (reference sequence). The junction had 12 bases not matched to a gene; V was cut back by 4 bases and J by 6 bases.

The chain has TRBV9 and TRBJ2-7, with a weak D call TRBD1 (7 bases). CDR1 is SGDLS and CDR2 is YYNGEE in the germline V gene. Trimming stripped 3 bases from V and 4 bases from J, with 17 bases between. This CDR3 has 15 residues. For the CDR3, the DNA is TGTGCCAGCAGCGAGGGGTTGACAGGGAGGTACGAGCAGTACTTC. This encodes CASSEGLTGRYEQYF.

V gene TRBV7-9 combines with J gene TRBJ1-5; D gene ambiguous. Trimming took off 1 base at V and 5 bases at J, with 9 bases between the two ends. CDR3 length equals 14 residues. CDR1 SEHNR and CDR2 FQNEAQ come from the germline V gene (reference sequence). CDR3 in amino acids: CASSLGTVDQPQHF. CDR3 bases: TGTGCCAGCAGCTTAGGTACAGTAGATCAGCCCCAGCATTTT.

The count of this clone is one. This chain's CDR3 is CASSYDRWGGYTF. CDR3 DNA: TGTGCCAGCAGTTACGACAGATGGGGAGGCTACACCTTC. The V gene is TRBV6-5, the J gene TRBJ1-2; a possible D gene is TRBD1 (5 bases). Germline-derived CDR1 and CDR2 are MNHEY and SVGAGI. The CDR3 has 13 residues. Trimming took 2 bases from V and 8 from J, leaving 12 bases between them.

The chain recombines TRBV7-9 with TRBJ1-5; no clear D gene. The germline CDR1 and CDR2 sequences are SEHNR and FQNEAQ (reference sequence). Trimming pared 3 bases from V and 2 bases from J, leaving 11 bases between. This CDR3 region has 15 residues. The CDR3 DNA reads as TGTGCCAGCAGCTTGGGAGGGAACGGCAATCAGCCCCAGCATTTT. This codes for CASSLGGNGNQPQHF.

This chain connects TRBV19 to TRBJ1-1; 7 bases match TRBD1. CDR3 length: 17 residues. The trim removed 4 bases at V and 1 base at J, leaving 12 bases unmatched. CDR1 and CDR2 (germline): LNHDA, SQIVND (reference sequence). The CDR3 DNA reads as TGTGCCAGTAGTAACGCAGTGCGACAGGGACAGAACACTGAAGCTTTCTTT. Translation gives CASSNAVRQGQNTEAFF.

For the CDR3, the DNA is TGTGCCAGCAGCCTACAGGGTCTGGGCTCCTACAATGAGCAGTTCTTC. This encodes CASSLQGLGSYNEQFF. The chain couples TRBV9 to TRBJ2-1; D may be TRBD1 (6 bases). CDR1 is SGDLS and CDR2 is YYNGEE in the germline V gene. The CDR3 has 16 amino acids. Trimming removed 4 bases from V and 0 bases from J, with 14 bases in between. The full variable domain, in which reference TRBV9 and TRBJ2-1 provide the parts outside the CDR3, is DSGVTQTPKHLITATGQRVTLRCSPRSGDLSVYWYQQSLDQGLQFLIQYYNGEERAKGNILERFSAQQFPDLHSELNLSSLELGDSALYFCASSLQGLGSYNEQFFGPGTRLTVL.

The J gene is TRBJ1-6, the V gene TRBV19; D may be TRBD1 (6 bases). CDR3 length equals 15 residues. Trimming took 7 bases from V and 11 from J, leaving 21 bases between them. Per germline, CDR1 LNHDA and CDR2 SQIVND (reference sequence). The CDR3 sequence is CASKETGHKGPPLHF. DNA for the CDR3: TGTGCCAGTAAAGAAACGGGACATAAAGGACCACCCCTCCACTTT.

This chain joins TRBV27 and TRBJ1-2; 8 bases map to TRBD1. Germline loops: CDR1 MNHEY, CDR2 SMNVEV (reference sequence). V shed 2 bases, J shed 10 bases, and the junction held 6 bases outside the gene matches. This CDR3 has 13 amino acids. The CDR3 here is CASSLQGARNYTF. The CDR3 nucleotides read TGTGCCAGCAGTTTACAGGGGGCGCGCAACTACACCTTC.

The J gene is TRBJ1-2, the V gene TRBV6-2 or TRBV6-3; D gene uncertain. Germline V gene sequence: CDR1 MNHEY, CDR2 SVGEGT. This CDR3 has 14 residues. Trimming took off 0 bases at V and 6 bases at J, with 11 bases between the two ends. The CDR3 nucleotides read TGTGCCAGCAGTTACTCGAGTCGAGGAGATGGCTACACCTTC. Translation gives CASSYSSRGDGYTF.

This chain joins TRBV5-1 and TRBJ1-6; no clear D. This CDR3 has 14 amino acids. Trimming cost V 0 bases and J 5 bases, with 6 bases left between them. CDR1 SGHRS and CDR2 YFSETQ come from the germline V gene. This CDR3 reads CASSLGGNNSPLHF. The CDR3 DNA follows: TGCGCCAGCAGCTTGGGCGGTAATAATTCACCCCTCCACTTT.

The V and J genes are TRBV7-3 and TRBJ2-7; no clear D. Per the germline V gene, CDR1 is SGHTA and CDR2 is FQGTGA. The V end was cut by 3 bases, the J end by 2 bases, with 8 bases between. This CDR3 region has 13 residues. The CDR3 sequence is CASSLTQAYEQYF. CDR3 DNA sequence: TGTGCCAGCAGCTTGACTCAAGCCTACGAGCAGTACTTC.

V and J are TRBV18 and TRBJ2-7, with no clear D. The germline gives CDR1 KGHSH, CDR2 LQKENI. CDR3 length: 15 amino acids. With 3 bases removed from V and 0 bases from J, the gap between germline ends came to 12 bases. This CDR3 reads CASSPQSHSSYEQYF. The CDR3, as DNA: TGTGCCAGCTCACCCCAGAGTCACAGCTCCTACGAGCAGTACTTC.

V usage is TRBV5-4 and J usage is TRBJ2-7, with 14 bases matching TRBD2. Trimming cost V 3 bases and J 6 bases; bases outside gene matches: 8. This CDR3 contains 16 residues. Germline V gives CDR1 SGHNT, CDR2 YYREEE (reference sequence). The CDR3 DNA reads TGTGCCAGCAGCTCGACTAGCGGGAGGGCCCTTTTCGAGCAGTACTTC. Translating it yields CASSSTSGRALFEQYF.